This TCR beta chain is drawn from a study of shared clonotypes between healthy human individuals. The germline V gene encodes CDR1 WNHNN and CDR2 SYGVQD (reference sequence). CDR3 length: 14 residues. V lost 7 bases to trimming and J lost 0 bases, with 10 bases between them. The method was immunoSEQ multiplex PCR; TCRdb's version includes in-frame clones alone and lacks a portion of them. The data contain more than 150,000 clones, about 93% of them seen just once; the ten biggest clones take up 0.067%. This sequence joins TRBV10-1 and TRBJ1-5, with D unclear. The sequencing sample was made of naive CD4+ T cells sorted from blood. Subset given: CD45RA+ positively selected. This clonotype originated in a woman younger than 45 in good health. This CDR3 reads CASKEENSNQPQHF. The CDR3 DNA follows: TGCGCCAGCAAGGAAGAAAATAGCAATCAGCCCCAGCATTTT.